This TCR beta chain was sequenced for a study of T cells after yellow fever vaccination. Study-level information: For low cell numbers, libraries were made with SMART-Seq v4 Ultra Low Input.

This clonotype occurred a few times. What it binds is not known. Researchers made TCR cDNA using 5'RACE template switching, and this step added a universal primer site and UMIs. Using its own MiXCR run on the 5' RACE reads, TCRdb lists one record per CDR3 protein. The sample records 120,000 or so distinct CDR3 sequences, 15% being singletons. General study findings and limits: Most primary-vaccination clones reappeared after the booster (more than 95% CD4, roughly 90% CD8). Though weaker, the secondary response peaked faster, on day 5 versus 15.

This CDR3 has 16 residues. V shed 7 bases and J 7 bases; nucleotides not matched to a gene: 13. Germline values: CDR1 SGHTA, CDR2 FQGNSA. This receptor was taken from a man younger than 35 who received the YFV17D yellow fever vaccine. Material: CD8+ T cells sorted from PBMCs, obtained 5 days after the yellow fever booster vaccination. V usage is TRBV7-2 and J usage is TRBJ2-1; TRBD2 matches at 10 bases. CDR3 coding DNA: TGTGCCAGCATCGTCCCGAGCGGGGGGGCCATAAATGAGCAGTTCTTC. Translation gives CASIVPSGGAINEQFF.